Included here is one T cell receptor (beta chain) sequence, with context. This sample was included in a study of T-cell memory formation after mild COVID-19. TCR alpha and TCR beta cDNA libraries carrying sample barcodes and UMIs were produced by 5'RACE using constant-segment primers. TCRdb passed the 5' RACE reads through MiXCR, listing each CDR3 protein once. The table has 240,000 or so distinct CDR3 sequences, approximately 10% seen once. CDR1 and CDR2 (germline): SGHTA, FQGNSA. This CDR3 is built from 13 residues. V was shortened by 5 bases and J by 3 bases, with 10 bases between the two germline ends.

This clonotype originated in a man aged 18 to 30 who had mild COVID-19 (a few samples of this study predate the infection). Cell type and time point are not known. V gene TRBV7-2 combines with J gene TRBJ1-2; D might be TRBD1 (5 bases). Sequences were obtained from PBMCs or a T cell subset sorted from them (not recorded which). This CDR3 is CASSVDSDYGYTF. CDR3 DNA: TGTGCCAGCAGCGTAGACAGTGACTATGGCTACACCTTC.